The 13 T cell receptor beta chains below all came from one sample that was sequenced in a study of shared clonotypes between healthy human individuals. The table came from immunoSEQ multiplex PCR; TCRdb's copy has only in-frame clones and leaves some out. Among 450,000 to 600,000 clones listed, about four fifths were seen once. Material: PBMCs. The receptors were sampled from a woman aged 40 to 50 in good health. Some clones in this sample may be carry-over from other donors' samples.

A few counts support this clone. This rearrangement joins TRBV29-1 to TRBJ2-3; 11 nucleotides line up with TRBD2. The germline V gene has CDR1 SQVTM and CDR2 ANQGSEA. This CDR3 has 14 residues. V trimming: 5 bases; J trimming: 4 bases; junction bases outside the gene matches: 5. CDR3 nucleotides: TGCAGCGTTCAAACTAGCGGGAGCTCAGATACGCAGTATTTT. It specifies CSVQTSGSSDTQYF.

Regarding this clone: This sample includes further DNA sequences coding for the same CDR3. This rearrangement joins TRBV5-1 to TRBJ1-5, with 10 bases fitting TRBD1. The trim removed 2 bases at V and 2 bases at J, leaving 1 base unmatched. This CDR3 region has 15 residues. Per germline, CDR1 SGHRS and CDR2 YFSETQ. CDR3 DNA: TGCGCCAGCAGCTTAGGGACAGGGGGCAATCAGCCCCAGCATTTT. Its protein product is CASSLGTGGNQPQHF.

The rearrangement links TRBV2 to TRBJ1-3; D not certain. V lost 0 bases and J lost 0, with 15 bases in between. The CDR3 consists of 18 residues. In germline, CDR1 is SNHLY, CDR2 FYNNEI. CDR3 in DNA: TGTGCCAGCAGTGAAGCGCTTCGGGCGTATAGCTCTGGAAACACCATATATTTT. Residues: CASSEALRAYSSGNTIYF. Together with reference TRBV2 and TRBJ1-3, the CDR3 gives the full variable domain: EPEVTQTPSHQVTQMGQEVILRCVPISNHLYFYWYRQILGQKVEFLVSFYNNEISEKSEIFDDQFSVERPDGSNFTLKIRSTKLEDSAMYFCASSEALRAYSSGNTIYFGEGSWLTVV.

This clone was seen a single time. J is TRBJ2-7 and V is TRBV15; D may be TRBD2 (5 bases). Germline lookup yields CDR1 LNHNV and CDR2 YYDKDF (reference sequence). The V end lost 1 base, the J end lost 0 bases, and 10 bases lay between the germline ends. This CDR3 is built from 15 residues. The CDR3 here is CATSRGTRISYEQYF. CDR3 DNA: TGTGCCACCAGCAGAGGAACTAGAATCTCCTACGAGCAGTACTTC.

This clone occurred once. The chain links TRBV6-1 to TRBJ1-5; the D gene is possibly TRBD1 (5 bases). Per the germline V gene, CDR1 is MNHNS and CDR2 is SASEGT. Trimming stripped 10 bases from V and 5 bases from J, with 18 bases between. This CDR3 comprises 14 residues. Here the CDR3 DNA reads TGTGCCACCCAGTGGGGGGGGTCTGATCAGCCCCAGCATTTT. This sequence encodes CATQWGGSDQPQHF.

This clone was seen a handful of times. V usage is TRBV9 and J usage is TRBJ2-1; 10 bases match TRBD2. V shed 4 bases and J 7 bases; nucleotides not matched to a gene: 8. CDR3 length: 15 amino acids. Germline V CDR1 and CDR2: SGDLS, YYNGEE. DNA for the CDR3: TGTGCCAGCAGCCCCAGCGGGAGGGCTTGGAATGAGCAGTTCTTC. This sequence encodes CASSPSGRAWNEQFF.

This clone was seen a handful of times. V usage is TRBV4-2 and J usage is TRBJ1-2; D ambiguous. Germline CDR1 and CDR2: LGHNA and YNFKEQ. The CDR3 runs to 15 residues. V was pared by 0 bases and J by 4 bases, with 12 bases between. CDR3 amino acids: CASSQDPTPGYGYTF. The CDR3, as DNA: TGTGCCAGCAGCCAAGATCCGACCCCCGGCTATGGCTACACCTTC.

On this clone itself: The same CDR3 arises from other DNA sequences in this sample as well. The gene calls are TRBV11-2 and TRBJ1-2, with D unresolved. Per germline, CDR1 SGHAT and CDR2 FQNNGV. V lost 0 bases to trimming and J lost 0 bases, with 5 bases between them. CDR3 length: 14 residues. CDR3 sequence reads: CASSLDTSNYGYTF. Here the CDR3 DNA reads TGTGCCAGCAGCTTAGATACGTCTAACTATGGCTACACCTTC.

CDR3 DNA sequence: TGTGCCAGTAGTATAGACCCCGGGCCACTGGAAACGCAGCCCCAGCATTTT. Translated: CASSIDPGPLETQPQHF. V gene TRBV19 combines with J gene TRBJ1-5, with D hard to call. Per the germline V gene, CDR1 is LNHDA and CDR2 is SQIVND (reference sequence). This CDR3 region has 17 residues. V lost 0 bases to trimming and J lost 7 bases, with 19 bases between them.

The chain uses TRBV5-1 and TRBJ2-1; 7 bases are a match to TRBD1. This CDR3 has 21 amino acids. V was pared by 1 base and J by 4 bases, with 23 bases of the junction left unmatched. CDR1 and CDR2 (germline): SGHRS, YFSETQ. The CDR3 nucleotides are TGCGCCAGCAGCTTGCCCGACAGGGTCCGGGGTGTCCCCCCGACTTACAATGAGCAGTTCTTC. Its translation: CASSLPDRVRGVPPTYNEQFF. The full variable domain, completed using reference TRBV5-1 and TRBJ2-1, is KAGVTQTPRYLIKTRGQQVTLSCSPISGHRSVSWYQQTPGQGLQFLFEYFSETQRNKGNFPGRFSGRQFSNSRSEMNVSTLELGDSALYLCASSLPDRVRGVPPTYNEQFFGPGTRLTVL.

In its sample, this clone was seen a few times. The rearrangement joins TRBV30 to TRBJ2-1; TRBD2 matches at 9 bases. The germline CDR1 and CDR2 sequences are GTSNPN and SVGIG (reference sequence). After removal of 1 base from V and 11 bases from J, the junction contained 9 bases not matched to a gene. The CDR3 is made up of 14 amino acids. This CDR3 is CAWSALAGSGKQFF. CDR3 in DNA: TGTGCCTGGAGTGCACTAGCGGGCTCGGGGAAGCAGTTCTTC.

The chain combines TRBV7-9 with TRBJ2-6; TRBD1 might be the D (6 bases). From germline, CDR1 is SEHNR and CDR2 FQNEAQ (reference sequence). This CDR3 comprises 18 residues. V was pared by 5 bases and J by 4 bases, with 21 bases between. CDR3 nucleotides: TGTGCCAGCAGCCCTCCGGGACACAACCTAAGAGGGGCCAACGTCCTGACTTTC. It encodes CASSPPGHNLRGANVLTF.

Concerning this clone itself: It is likely a read error, because the conserved phenylalanine at the end of the CDR3 is missing. The DNA is omitted, as the CDR3 cannot be located on it reliably, and the CDR3 follows TCRdb's listing. CDR3 amino acids: CSVEPYKFSGEVTGSL. This chain joins TRBV29-1 and TRBJ2-7; the listed D gene, TRBD2, was not tested against the DNA. Germline values: CDR1 SQVTM, CDR2 ANQGSEA. The CDR3 length is 16 residues, termini included.